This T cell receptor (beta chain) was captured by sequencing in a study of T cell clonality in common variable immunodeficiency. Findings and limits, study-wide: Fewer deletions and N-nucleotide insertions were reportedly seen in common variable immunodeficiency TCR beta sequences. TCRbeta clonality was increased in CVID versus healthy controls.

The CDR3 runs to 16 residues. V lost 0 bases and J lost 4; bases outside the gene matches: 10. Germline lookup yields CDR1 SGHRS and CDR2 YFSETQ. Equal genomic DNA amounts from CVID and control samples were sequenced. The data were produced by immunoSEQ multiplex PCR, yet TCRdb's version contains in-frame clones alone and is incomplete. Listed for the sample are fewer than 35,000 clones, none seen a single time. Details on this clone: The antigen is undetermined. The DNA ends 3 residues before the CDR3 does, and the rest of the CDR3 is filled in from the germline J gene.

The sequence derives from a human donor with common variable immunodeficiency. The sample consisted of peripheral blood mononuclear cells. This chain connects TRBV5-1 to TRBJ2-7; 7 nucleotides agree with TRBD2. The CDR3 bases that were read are TGCGCCAGCAGCTTGGGTTTCGGGGGGATGTGGTACGAG. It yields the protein CASSLGFGGMWYE. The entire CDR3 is CASSLGFGGMWYEQYF.